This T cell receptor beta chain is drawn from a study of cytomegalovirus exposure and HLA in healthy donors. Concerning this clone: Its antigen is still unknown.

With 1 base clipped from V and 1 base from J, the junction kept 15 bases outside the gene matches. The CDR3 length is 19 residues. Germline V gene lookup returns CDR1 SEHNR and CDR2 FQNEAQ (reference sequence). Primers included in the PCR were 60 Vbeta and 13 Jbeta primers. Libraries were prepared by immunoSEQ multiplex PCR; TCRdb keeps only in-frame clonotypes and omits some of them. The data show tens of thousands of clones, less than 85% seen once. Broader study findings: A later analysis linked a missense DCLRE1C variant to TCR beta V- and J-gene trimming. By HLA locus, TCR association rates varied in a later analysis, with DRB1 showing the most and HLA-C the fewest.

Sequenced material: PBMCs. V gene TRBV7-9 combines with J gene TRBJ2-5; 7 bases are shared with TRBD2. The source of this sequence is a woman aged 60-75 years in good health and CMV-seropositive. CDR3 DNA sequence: TGTGCCAGCAGCTTAGGTTCTCTAGCGGTGCCTATGTTCCAAGAGACCCAGTACTTC. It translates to CASSLGSLAVPMFQETQYF. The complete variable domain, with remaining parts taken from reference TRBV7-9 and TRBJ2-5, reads DTGVSQNPRHKITKRGQNVTFRCDPISEHNRLYWYRQTLGQGPEFLTYFQNEAQLEKSRLLSDRFSAERPKGSFSTLEIQRTEQGDSAMYLCASSLGSLAVPMFQETQYFGPGTRLLVL.